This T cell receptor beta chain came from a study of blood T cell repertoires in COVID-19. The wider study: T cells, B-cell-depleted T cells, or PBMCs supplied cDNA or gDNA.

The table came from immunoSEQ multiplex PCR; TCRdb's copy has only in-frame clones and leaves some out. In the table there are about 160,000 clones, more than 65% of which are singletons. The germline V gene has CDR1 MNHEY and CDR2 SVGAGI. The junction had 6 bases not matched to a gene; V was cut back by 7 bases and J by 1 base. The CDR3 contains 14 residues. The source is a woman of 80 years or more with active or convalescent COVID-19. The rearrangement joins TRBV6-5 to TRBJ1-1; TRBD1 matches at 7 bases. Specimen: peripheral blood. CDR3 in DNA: TGTGCCAGCACCGACAGGGTTGAGAACACTGAAGCTTTCTTT. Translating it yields CASTDRVENTEAFF.